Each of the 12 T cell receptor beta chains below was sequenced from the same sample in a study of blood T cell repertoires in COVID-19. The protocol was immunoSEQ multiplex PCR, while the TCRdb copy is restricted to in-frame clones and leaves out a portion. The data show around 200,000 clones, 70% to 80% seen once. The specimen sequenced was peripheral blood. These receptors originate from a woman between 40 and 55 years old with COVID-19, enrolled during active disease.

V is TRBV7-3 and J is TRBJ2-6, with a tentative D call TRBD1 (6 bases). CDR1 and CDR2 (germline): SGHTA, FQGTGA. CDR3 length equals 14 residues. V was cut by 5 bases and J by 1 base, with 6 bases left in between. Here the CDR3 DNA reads TGTGCCAGCAGCACAGGGTCTGGGGCCAACGTCCTGACTTTC. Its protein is CASSTGSGANVLTF.

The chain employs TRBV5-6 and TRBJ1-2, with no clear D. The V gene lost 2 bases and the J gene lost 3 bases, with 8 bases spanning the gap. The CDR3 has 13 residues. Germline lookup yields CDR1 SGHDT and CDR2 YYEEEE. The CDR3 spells CASSFGLDYGYTF. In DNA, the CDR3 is TGTGCCAGCAGCTTTGGGCTGGACTATGGCTACACCTTC.

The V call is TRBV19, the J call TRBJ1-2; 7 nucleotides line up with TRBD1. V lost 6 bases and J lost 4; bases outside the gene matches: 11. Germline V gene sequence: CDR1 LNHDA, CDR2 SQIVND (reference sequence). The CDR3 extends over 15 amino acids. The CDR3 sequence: CASRPTGARGYGYTF. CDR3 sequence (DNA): TGTGCCAGTAGACCAACAGGGGCGCGGGGCTATGGCTACACCTTC.

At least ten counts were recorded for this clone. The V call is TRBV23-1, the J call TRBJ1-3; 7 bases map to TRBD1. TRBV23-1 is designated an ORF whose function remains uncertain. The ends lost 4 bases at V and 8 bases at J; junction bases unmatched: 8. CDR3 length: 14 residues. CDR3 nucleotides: TGCGCCAGCAGTCCGGGACAGTCCGGAGACACCATATATTTT. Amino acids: CASSPGQSGDTIYF.

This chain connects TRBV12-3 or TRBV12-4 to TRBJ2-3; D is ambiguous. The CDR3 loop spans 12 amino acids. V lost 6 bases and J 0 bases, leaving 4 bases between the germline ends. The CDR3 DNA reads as TGTGCCAGCAGACTAAGCACAGATACGCAGTATTTT. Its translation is CASRLSTDTQYF.

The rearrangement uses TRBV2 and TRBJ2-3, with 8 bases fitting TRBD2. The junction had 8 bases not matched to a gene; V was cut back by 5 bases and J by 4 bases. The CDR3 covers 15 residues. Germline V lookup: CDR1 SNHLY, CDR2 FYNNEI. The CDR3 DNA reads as TGTGCCAGCAGTCCCGGGACTAGTCAGGCAGATACGCAGTATTTT. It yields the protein CASSPGTSQADTQYF.

The DNA for the CDR3 is TGTGCCAGCAGCCCGAACGTTGGACTACCGGGGGAGACCCAGTACTTC. Amino acid sequence: CASSPNVGLPGETQYF. This chain joins TRBV9 and TRBJ2-5; D is perhaps TRBD2 (6 bases). Germline CDR1 reads SGDLS; CDR2 reads YYNGEE. The CDR3 is made up of 16 amino acids. Trimming shortened V by 4 bases and J by 5 bases, and 21 bases separated the two germline ends.

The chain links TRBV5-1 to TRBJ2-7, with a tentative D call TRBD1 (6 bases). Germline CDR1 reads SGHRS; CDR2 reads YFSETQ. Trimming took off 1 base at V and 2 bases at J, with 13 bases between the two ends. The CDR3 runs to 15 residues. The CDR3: CASSLRGTNPYEQYF. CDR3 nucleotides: TGCGCCAGCAGCTTGAGGGGGACGAATCCCTACGAGCAGTACTTC.

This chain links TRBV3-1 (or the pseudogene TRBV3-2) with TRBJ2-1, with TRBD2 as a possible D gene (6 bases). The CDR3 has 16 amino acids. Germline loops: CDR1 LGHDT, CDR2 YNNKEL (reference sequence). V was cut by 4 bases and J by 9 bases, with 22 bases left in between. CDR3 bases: TGTGCCAGCAGCCTCCAACCGGGACTCGGATATGGTGAGCAGTTCTTC. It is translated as CASSLQPGLGYGEQFF.

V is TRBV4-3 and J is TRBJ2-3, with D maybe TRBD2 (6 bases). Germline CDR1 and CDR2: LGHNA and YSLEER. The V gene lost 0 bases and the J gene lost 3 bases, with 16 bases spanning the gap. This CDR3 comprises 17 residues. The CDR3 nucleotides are TGCGCCAGCAGCCAAGATATGCAGGGAGGATTAACAGATACGCAGTATTTT. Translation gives CASSQDMQGGLTDTQYF.

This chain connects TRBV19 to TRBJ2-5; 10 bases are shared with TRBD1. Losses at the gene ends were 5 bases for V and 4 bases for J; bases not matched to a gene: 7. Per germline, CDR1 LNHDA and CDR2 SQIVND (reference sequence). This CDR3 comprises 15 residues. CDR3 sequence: CASSRDRGAGETQYF. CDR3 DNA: TGTGCCAGTAGTCGGGACAGGGGAGCCGGAGAGACCCAGTACTTC.

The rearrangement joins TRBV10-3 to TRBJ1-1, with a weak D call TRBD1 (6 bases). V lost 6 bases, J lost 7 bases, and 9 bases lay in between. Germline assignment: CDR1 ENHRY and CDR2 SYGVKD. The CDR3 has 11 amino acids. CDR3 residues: CAIRKDSEAFF. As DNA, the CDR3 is TGTGCCATCAGAAAGGACAGTGAAGCTTTCTTT.